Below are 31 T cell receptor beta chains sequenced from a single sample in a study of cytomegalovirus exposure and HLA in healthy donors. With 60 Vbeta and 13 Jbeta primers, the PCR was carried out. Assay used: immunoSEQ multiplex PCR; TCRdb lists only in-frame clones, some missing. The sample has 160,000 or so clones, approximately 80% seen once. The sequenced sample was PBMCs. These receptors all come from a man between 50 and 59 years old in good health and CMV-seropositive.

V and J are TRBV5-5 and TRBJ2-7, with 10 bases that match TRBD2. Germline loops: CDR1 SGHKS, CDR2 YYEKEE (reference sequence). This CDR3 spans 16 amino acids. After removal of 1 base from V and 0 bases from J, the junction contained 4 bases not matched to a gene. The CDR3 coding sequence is TGTGCCAGCAGCTTGTCTAGCGGGAGCCCCTCCTACGAGCAGTACGTC. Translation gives CASSLSSGSPSYEQYV.

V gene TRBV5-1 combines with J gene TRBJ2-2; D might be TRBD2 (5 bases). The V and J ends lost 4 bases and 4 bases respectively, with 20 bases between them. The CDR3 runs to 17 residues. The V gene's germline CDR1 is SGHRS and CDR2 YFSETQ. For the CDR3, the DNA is TGCGCCAGCAGCCGGAGGCCGCTCGAGCAAATCACCGGGGAGCTGTTTTTT. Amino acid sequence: CASSRRPLEQITGELFF.

The CDR3 is CASSQRAGLAGGASYNEQFF. CDR3 DNA: TGTGCCAGCAGCCAACGCGCCGGACTAGCGGGGGGAGCATCCTACAATGAGCAGTTCTTC. The chain uses TRBV4-2 and TRBJ2-1, with 14 bases fitting TRBD2. Germline CDR1 LGHNA, CDR2 YNFKEQ. The CDR3 length is 20 residues. The J segment lost 1 base and the V segment lost 2 bases, leaving 10 bases of the junction unmatched.

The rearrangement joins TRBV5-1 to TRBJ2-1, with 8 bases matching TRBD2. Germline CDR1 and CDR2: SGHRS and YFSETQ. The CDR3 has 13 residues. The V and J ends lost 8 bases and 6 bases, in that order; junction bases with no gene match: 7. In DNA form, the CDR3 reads TGCGCCAGTGGGGTGACTAGCGCCAATGAGCAGTTCTTC. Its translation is CASGVTSANEQFF.

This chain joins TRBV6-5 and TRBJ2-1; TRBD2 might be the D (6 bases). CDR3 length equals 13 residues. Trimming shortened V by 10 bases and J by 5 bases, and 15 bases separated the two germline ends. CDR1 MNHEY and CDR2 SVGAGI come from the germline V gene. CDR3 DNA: TGTGCCACCTGGAGGGACGGTCACAATGAGCAGTTCTTC. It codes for CATWRDGHNEQFF.

The CDR3 DNA sequence: TGTGCCAGTAGCCAGACCCAAATGAGGAATGAGCAGTTCTTC. As protein: CASSQTQMRNEQFF. The J gene is TRBJ2-1, the V gene TRBV19; D is unresolved. V was cut by 6 bases and J by 7 bases, with 16 bases left in between. The length of the CDR3 is 14 residues. Germline V gene data show CDR1 as LNHDA and CDR2 as SQIVND (reference sequence).

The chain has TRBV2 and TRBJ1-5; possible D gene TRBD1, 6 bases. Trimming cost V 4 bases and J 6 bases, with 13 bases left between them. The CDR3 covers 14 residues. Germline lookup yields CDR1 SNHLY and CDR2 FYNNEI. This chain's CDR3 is CASSGGGRSQPQHF. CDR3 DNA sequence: TGTGCCAGCAGTGGGGGGGGCAGAAGTCAGCCCCAGCATTTT.

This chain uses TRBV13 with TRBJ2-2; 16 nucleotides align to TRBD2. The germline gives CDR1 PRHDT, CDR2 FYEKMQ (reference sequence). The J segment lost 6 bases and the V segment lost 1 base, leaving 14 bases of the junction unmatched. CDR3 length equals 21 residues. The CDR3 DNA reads TGTGCCAGCAGCTTAGCCCCGGGACTAGCGGGGGGGCCAACGGGTCCCGGGGAGCTGTTTTTT. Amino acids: CASSLAPGLAGGPTGPGELFF.

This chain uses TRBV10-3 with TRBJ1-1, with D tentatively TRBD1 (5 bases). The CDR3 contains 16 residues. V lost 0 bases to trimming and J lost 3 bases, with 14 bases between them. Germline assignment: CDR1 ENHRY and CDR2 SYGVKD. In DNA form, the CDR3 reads TGTGCCATCAGTGAGTCGGGGAGGGGAGGGGACACTGAAGCTTTCTTT. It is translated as CAISESGRGGDTEAFF.

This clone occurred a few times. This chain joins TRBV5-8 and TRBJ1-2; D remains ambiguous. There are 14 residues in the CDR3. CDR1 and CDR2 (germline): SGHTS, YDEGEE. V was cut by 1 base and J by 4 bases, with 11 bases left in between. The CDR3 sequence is CASSLHSNFYGYTF. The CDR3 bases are TGTGCCAGCAGCTTGCACAGCAACTTCTATGGCTACACCTTC.

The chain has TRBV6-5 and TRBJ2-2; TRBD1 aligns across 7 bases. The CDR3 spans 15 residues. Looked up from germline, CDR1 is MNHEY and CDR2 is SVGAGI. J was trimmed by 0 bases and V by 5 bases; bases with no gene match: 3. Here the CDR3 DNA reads TGTGCCAGCAGTCGGGACAGAACGAACACCGGGGAGCTGTTTTTT. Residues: CASSRDRTNTGELFF.

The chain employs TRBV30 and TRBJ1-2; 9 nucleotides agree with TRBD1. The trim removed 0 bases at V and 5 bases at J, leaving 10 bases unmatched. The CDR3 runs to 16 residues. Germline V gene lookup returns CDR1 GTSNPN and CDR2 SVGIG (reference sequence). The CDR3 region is CAWSVRGQGLKYGYTF. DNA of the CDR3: TGTGCCTGGAGTGTACGGGGACAGGGACTGAAATATGGCTACACCTTC. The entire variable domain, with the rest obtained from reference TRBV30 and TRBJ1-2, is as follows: SQTIHQWPATLVQPVGSPLSLECTVEGTSNPNLYWYRQAAGRGLQLLFYSVGIGQISSEVPQNLSASRPQDRQFILSSKKLLLSDSGFYLCAWSVRGQGLKYGYTFGSGTRLTVV.

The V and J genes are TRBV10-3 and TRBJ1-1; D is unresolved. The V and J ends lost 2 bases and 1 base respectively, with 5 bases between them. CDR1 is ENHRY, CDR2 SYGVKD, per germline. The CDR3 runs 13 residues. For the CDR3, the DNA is TGTGCCATCAGTGAGGGAGGGAACACTGAAGCTTTCTTT. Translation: CAISEGGNTEAFF.

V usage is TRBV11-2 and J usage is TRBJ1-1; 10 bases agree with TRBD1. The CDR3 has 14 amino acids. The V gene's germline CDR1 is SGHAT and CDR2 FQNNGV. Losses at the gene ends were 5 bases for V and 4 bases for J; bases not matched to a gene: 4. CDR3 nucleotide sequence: TGTGCCAGCAGCCGGGACAGGGGAATCACTGAAGCTTTCTTT. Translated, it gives CASSRDRGITEAFF.

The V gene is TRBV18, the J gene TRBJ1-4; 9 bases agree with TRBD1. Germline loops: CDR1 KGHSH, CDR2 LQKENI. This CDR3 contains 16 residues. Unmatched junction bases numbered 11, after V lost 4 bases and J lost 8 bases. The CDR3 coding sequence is TGTGCCAGCTCACTTTTCCCGGGACAGGGAAAGGAAAAACTGTTTTTT. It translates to CASSLFPGQGKEKLFF.

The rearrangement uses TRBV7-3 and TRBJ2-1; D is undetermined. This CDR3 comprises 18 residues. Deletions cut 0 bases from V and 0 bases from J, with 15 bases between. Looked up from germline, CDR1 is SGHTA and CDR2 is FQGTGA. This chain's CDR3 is CASSLTGPPQSSYNEQFF. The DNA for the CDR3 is TGTGCCAGCAGCTTAACGGGCCCCCCGCAGAGCTCCTACAATGAGCAGTTCTTC.

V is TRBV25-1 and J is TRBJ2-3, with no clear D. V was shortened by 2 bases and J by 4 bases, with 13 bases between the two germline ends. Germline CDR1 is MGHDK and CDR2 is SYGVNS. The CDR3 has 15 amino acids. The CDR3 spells CASSEQDGPPDTQYF. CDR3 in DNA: TGTGCCAGCAGTGAACAAGATGGGCCCCCAGATACGCAGTATTTT.

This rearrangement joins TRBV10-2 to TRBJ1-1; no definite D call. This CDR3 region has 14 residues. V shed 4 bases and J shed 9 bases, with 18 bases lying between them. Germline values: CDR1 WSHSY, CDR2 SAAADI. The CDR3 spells CASSVEGGWTKAFF. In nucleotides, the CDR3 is TGCGCCAGCAGTGTAGAGGGAGGGTGGACTAAAGCTTTCTTT.

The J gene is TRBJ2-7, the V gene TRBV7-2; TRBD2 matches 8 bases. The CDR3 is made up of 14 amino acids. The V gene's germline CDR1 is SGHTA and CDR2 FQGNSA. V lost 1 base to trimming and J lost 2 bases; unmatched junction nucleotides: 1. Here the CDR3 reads CASSLVSGAYEQYF. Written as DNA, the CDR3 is TGTGCCAGCAGCTTAGTTAGCGGGGCCTACGAGCAGTACTTC.

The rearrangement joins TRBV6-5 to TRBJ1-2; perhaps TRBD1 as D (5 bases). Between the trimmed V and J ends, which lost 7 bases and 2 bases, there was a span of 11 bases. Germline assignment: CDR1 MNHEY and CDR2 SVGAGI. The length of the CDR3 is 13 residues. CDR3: CASTAGPNYGYTF. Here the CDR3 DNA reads TGTGCCAGCACGGCAGGGCCGAACTATGGCTACACCTTC.

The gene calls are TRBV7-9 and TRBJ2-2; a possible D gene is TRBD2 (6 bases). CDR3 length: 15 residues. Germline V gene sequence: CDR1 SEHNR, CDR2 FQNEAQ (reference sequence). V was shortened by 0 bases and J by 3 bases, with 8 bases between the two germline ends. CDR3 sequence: CASSLAREYTGELFF. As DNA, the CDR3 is TGTGCCAGCAGCTTAGCGCGGGAATACACCGGGGAGCTGTTTTTT.

The CDR3 here is CASRTDRDGYTF. CDR3 DNA sequence: TGTGCCAGCAGGACAGACAGGGATGGCTACACCTTC. This chain links TRBV5-6 with TRBJ1-2, with TRBD1 matching 7 bases. Germline loops: CDR1 SGHDT, CDR2 YYEEEE. The CDR3 runs 12 residues. The trim removed 5 bases at V and 6 bases at J, leaving 4 bases unmatched.

The CDR3 DNA sequence: TGTGCCAGCAGCTTAGACTTATTTAATTCACCCCTCCACTTT. Its protein product is CASSLDLFNSPLHF. The J gene is TRBJ1-6, the V gene TRBV11-1; unclear D gene. Trimming cost V 1 base and J 6 bases, with 7 bases left between them. Germline CDR1 is SGHAT and CDR2 is FQDESV (reference sequence). CDR3 length: 14 residues.

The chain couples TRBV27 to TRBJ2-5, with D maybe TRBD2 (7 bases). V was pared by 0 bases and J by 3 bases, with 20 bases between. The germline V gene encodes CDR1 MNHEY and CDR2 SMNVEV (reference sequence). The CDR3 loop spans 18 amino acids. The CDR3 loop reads CASSLSGGGGPIKETQYF. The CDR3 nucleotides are TGTGCCAGCAGTTTATCCGGTGGGGGGGGGCCCATTAAAGAGACCCAGTACTTC.

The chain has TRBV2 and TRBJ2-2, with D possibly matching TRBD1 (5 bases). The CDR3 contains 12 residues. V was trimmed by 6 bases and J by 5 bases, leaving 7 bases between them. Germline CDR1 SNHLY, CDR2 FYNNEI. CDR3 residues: CASSSGTGELFF. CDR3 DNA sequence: TGTGCCAGCAGCTCAGGGACCGGGGAGCTGTTTTTT. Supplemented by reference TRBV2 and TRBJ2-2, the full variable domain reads EPEVTQTPSHQVTQMGQEVILRCVPISNHLYFYWYRQILGQKVEFLVSFYNNEISEKSEIFDDQFSVERPDGSNFTLKIRSTKLEDSAMYFCASSSGTGELFFGEGSRLTVL.

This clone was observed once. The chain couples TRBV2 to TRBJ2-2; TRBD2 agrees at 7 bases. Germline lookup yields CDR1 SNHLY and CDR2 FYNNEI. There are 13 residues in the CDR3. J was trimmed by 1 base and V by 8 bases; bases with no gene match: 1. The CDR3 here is CASGTMNTGELFF. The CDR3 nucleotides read TGTGCCAGCGGGACTATGAACACCGGGGAGCTGTTTTTT.

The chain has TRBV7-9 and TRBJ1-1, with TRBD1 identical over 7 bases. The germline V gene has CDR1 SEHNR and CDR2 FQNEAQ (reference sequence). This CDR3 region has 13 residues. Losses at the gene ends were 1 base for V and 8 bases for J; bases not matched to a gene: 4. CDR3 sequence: CASSLEGTDEAFF. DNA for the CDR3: TGTGCCAGCAGCTTAGAGGGGACAGACGAAGCTTTCTTT. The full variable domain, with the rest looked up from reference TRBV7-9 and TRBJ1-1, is DTGVSQNPRHKITKRGQNVTFRCDPISEHNRLYWYRQTLGQGPEFLTYFQNEAQLEKSRLLSDRFSAERPKGSFSTLEIQRTEQGDSAMYLCASSLEGTDEAFFGQGTRLTVV.

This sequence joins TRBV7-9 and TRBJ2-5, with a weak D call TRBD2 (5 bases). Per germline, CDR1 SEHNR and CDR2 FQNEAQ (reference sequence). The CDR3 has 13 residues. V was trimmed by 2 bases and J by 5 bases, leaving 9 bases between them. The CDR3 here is CASSLTGKETQYF. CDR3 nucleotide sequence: TGTGCCAGCAGCTTAACCGGGAAGGAGACCCAGTACTTC.

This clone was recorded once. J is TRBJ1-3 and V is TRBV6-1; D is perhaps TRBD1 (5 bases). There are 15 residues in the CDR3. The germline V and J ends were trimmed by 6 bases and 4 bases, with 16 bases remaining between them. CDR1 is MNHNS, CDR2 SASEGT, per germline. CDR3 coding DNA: TGTGCCAGCAGGGGATCAGGGTTCGGCGGAAACACCATATATTTT. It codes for CASRGSGFGGNTIYF.

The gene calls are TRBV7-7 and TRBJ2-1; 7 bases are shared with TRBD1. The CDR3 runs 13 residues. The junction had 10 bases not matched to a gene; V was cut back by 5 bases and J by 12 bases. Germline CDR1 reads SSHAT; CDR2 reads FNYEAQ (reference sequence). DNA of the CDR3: TGTGCCAGCAGCCTTGGGACAGTTGAAAGGCAGTTCTTC. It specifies CASSLGTVERQFF.

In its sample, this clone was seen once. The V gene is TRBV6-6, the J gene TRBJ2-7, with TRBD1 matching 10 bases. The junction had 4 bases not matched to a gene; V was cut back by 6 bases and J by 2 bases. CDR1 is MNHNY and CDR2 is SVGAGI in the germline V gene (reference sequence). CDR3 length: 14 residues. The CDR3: CASSGQGGTYEQYF. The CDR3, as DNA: TGTGCCAGCAGCGGACAGGGGGGTACCTACGAGCAGTACTTC.